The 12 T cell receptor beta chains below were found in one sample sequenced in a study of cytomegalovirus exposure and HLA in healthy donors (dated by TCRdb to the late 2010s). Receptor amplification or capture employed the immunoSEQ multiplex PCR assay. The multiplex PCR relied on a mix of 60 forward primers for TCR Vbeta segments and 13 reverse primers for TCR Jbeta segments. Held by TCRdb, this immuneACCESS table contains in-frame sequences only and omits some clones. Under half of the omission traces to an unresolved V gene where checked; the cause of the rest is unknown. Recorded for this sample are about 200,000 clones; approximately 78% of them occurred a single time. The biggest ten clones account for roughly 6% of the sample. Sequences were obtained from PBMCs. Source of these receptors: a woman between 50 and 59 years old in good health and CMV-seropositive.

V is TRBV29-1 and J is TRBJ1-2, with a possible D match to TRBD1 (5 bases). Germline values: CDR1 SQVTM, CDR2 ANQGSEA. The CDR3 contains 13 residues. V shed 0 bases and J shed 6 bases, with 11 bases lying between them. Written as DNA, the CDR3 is TGCAGCGTTGAAGATCAGACAGTTCATGGCTACACCTTC. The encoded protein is CSVEDQTVHGYTF. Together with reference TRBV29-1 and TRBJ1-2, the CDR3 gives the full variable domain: SAVISQKPSRDICQRGTSLTIQCQVDSQVTMMFWYRQQPGQSLTLIATANQGSEATYESGFVIDKFPISRPNLTFSTLTVSNMSPEDSSIYLCSVEDQTVHGYTFGSGTRLTVV.

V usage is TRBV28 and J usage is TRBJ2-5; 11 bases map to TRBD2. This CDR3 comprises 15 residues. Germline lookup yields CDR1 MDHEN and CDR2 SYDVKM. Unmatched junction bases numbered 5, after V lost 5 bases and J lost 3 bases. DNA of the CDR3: TGTGCCAGCAGTCGCCCGACTAGCGGGGAAGAGACCCAGTACTTC. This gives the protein CASSRPTSGEETQYF.

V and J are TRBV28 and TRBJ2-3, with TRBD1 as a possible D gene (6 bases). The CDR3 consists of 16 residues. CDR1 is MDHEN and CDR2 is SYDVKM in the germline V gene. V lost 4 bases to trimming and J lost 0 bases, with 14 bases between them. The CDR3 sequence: CASSSLQGTSTDTQYF. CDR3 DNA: TGTGCCAGCAGTTCTCTACAGGGCACTAGCACAGATACGCAGTATTTT.

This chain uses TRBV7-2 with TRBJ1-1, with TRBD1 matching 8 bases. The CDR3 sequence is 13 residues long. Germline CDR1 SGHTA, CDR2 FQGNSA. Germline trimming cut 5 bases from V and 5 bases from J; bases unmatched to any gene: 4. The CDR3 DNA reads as TGTGCCAGCAGCCTGGACAGGGTAACTGAAGCTTTCTTT. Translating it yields CASSLDRVTEAFF. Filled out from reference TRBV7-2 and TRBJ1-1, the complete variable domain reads GAGVSQSPSNKVTEKGKDVELRCDPISGHTALYWYRQSLGQGLEFLIYFQGNSAPDKSGLPSDRFSAERTGGSVSTLTIQRTQQEDSAVYLCASSLDRVTEAFFGQGTRLTVV.

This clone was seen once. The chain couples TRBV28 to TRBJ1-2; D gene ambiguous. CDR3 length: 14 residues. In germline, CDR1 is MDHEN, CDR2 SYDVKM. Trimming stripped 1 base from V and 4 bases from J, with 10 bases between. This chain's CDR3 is CASSLYYGSYGYTF. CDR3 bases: TGTGCCAGCAGTTTATACTACGGGAGCTATGGCTACACCTTC.

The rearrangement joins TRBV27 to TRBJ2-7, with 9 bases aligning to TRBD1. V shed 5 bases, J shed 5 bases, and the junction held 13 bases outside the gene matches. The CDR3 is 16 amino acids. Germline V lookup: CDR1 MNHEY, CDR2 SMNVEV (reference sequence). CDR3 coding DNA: TGTGCCAGCAGTCCGGACAGGGGTCCCGACTTTGACGAGCAGTACTTC. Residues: CASSPDRGPDFDEQYF.

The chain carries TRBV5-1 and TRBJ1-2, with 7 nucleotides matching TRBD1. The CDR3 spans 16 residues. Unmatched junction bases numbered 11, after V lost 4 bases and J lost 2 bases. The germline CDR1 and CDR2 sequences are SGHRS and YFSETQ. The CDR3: CASSSGQEGGNYGYTF. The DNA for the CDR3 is TGCGCCAGCAGCAGCGGACAGGAGGGGGGAAACTATGGCTACACCTTC.

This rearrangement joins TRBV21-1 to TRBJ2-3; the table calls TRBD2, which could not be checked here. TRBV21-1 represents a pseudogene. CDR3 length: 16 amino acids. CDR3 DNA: TGTGCCAGCAGCAGGACTAGCGGGGGGGCCTCGGGTACGCAGTATTTT. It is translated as CASSRTSGGASGTQYF.

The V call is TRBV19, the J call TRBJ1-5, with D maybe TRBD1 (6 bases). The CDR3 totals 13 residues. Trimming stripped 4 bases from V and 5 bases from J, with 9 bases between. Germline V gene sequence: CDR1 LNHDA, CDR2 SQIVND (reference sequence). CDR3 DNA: TGTGCCAGTAGTACCGGACAGCATCAGCCCCAGCATTTT. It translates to CASSTGQHQPQHF.

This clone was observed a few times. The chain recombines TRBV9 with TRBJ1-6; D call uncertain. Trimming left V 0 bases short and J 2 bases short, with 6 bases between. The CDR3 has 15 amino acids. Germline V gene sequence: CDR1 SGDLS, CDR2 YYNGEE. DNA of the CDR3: TGTGCCAGCAGCGTAGCGCAGACCTATAATTCACCCCTCCACTTT. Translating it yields CASSVAQTYNSPLHF.

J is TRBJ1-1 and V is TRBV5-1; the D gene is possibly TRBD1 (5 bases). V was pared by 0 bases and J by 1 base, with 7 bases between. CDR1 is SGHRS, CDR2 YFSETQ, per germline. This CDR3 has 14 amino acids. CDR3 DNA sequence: TGCGCCAGCAGCTTGGGACAGCAGAACACTGAAGCTTTCTTT. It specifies CASSLGQQNTEAFF.

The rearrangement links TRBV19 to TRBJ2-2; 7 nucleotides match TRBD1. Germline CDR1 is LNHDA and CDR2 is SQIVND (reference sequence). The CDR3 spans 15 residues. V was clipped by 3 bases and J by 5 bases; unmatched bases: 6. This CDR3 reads CASSISGGGTGELFF. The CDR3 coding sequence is TGTGCCAGTAGTATCTCAGGGGGTGGTACCGGGGAGCTGTTTTTT.